This T cell receptor (beta chain) derives from a study of blood T cell repertoires in COVID-19. The wider study: Acute-phase and convalescent COVID-19 samples originated in the United States, Italy and Spain.

Under the authors' procedure: Nucleated cell number was recorded as an estimate derived from reference gene primer amplification. Assay used: immunoSEQ multiplex PCR; TCRdb lists only in-frame clones, some missing. The V and J calls and clone size come from that table; D and trimming were worked out from the DNA. The repertoire has about 95,000 clones, roughly 76% of them found once; the top ten carry 4% to 6%. The CDR3 totals 16 residues. The V and J ends lost 8 bases and 4 bases, in that order; junction bases with no gene match: 16. Germline CDR1 and CDR2: WNHNN and SYGVQD (reference sequence). In Seattle, patients joined the study during active infection and were tracked longitudinally.

The clonotype was recovered from a man at least 80 years old with COVID-19, enrolled during active disease. The sample taken for sequencing was peripheral blood. This chain uses TRBV10-1 with TRBJ1-1; 7 nucleotides match TRBD1. CDR3: CASYKIRGGKFTEAFF. Written as DNA, the CDR3 is TGCGCCAGCTATAAAATTAGAGGGGGCAAGTTCACTGAAGCTTTCTTT.